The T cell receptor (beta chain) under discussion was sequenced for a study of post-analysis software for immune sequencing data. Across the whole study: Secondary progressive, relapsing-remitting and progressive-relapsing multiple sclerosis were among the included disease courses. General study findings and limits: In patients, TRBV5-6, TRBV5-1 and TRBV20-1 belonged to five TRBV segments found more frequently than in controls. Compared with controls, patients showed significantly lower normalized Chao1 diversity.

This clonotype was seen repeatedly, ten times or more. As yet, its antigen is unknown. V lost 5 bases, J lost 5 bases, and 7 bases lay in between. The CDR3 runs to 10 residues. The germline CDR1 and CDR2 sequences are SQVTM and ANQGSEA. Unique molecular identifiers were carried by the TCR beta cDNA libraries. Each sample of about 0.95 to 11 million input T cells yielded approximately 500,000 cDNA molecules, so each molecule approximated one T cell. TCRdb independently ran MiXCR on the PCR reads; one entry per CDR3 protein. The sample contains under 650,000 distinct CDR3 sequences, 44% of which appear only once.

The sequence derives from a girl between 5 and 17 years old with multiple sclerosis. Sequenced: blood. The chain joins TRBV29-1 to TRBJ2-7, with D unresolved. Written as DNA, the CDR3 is TGCAGCGTTATACTCGACGAGCAGTACTTC. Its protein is CSVILDEQYF.